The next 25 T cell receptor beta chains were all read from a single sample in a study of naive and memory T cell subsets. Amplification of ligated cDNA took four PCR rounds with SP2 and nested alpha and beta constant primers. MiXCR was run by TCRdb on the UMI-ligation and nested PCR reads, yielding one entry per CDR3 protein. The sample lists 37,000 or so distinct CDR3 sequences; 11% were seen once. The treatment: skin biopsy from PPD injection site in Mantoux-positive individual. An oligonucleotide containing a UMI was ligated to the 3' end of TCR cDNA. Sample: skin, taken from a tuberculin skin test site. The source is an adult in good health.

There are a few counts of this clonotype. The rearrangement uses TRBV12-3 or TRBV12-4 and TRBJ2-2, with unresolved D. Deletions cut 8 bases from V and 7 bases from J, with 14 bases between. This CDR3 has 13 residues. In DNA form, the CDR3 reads TGTGCCAGCCTACCCCCCGGCGTCGGGGAGCTGTTTTTT. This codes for CASLPPGVGELFF.

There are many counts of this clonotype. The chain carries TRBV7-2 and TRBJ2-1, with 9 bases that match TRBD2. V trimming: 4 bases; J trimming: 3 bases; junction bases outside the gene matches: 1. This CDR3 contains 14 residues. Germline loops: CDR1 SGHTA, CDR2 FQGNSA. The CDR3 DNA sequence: TGTGCCAGCAGCTCAGCGGGGGGCTACAATGAGCAGTTCTTC. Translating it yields CASSSAGGYNEQFF.

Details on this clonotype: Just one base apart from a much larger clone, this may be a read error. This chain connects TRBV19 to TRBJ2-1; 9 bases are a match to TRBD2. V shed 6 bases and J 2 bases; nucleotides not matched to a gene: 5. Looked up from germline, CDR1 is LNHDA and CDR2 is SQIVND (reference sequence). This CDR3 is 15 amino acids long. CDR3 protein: CASRRGGRAYNEQFF. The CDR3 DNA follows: TGTGCCAGTAGACGTGGCGGGAGGGCCTACAATGAGCAGTTCTTC.

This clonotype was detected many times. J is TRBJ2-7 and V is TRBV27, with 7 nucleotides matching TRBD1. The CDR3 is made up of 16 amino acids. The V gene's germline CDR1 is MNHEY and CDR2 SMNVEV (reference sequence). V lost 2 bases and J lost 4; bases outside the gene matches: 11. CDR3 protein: CASSLGSGTVKYEQYF. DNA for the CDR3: TGTGCCAGCAGTTTAGGATCCGGGACAGTCAAGTACGAGCAGTACTTC.

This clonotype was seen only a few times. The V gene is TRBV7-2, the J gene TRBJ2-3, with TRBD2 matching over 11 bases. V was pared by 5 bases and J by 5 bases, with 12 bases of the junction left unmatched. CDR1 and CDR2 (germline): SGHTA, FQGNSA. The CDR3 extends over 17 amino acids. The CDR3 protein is CASSQIIAGGRGDTQYF. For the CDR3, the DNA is TGTGCCAGCAGCCAGATCATAGCGGGAGGGCGGGGAGATACGCAGTATTTT.

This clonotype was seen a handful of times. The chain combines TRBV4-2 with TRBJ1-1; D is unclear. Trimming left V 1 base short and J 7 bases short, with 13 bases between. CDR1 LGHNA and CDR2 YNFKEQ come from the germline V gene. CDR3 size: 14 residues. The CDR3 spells CASSQVLGSGEAFF. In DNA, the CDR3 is TGTGCCAGCAGCCAAGTGTTGGGGAGTGGTGAAGCTTTCTTT.

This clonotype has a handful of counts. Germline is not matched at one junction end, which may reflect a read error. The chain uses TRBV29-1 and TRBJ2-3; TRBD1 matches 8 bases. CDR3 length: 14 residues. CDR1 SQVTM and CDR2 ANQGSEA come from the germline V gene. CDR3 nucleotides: TGCAGCGTCGAAGGACAGGGACAAACAGATACGCAGTATTTT. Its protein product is CSVEGQGQTDTQYF.

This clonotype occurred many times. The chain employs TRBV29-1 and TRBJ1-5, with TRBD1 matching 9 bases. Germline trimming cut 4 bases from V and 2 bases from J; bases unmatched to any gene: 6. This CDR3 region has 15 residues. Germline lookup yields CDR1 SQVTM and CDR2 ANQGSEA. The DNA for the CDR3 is TGCAGCGTTGCTGGGACAGGGTTTGGCAATCAGCCCCAGCATTTT. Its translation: CSVAGTGFGNQPQHF.

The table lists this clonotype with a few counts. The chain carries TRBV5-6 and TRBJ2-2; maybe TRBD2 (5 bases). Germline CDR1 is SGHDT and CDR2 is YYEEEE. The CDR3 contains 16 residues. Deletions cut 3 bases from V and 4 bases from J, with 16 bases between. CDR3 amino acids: CASSSGLGRATGELFF. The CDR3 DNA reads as TGTGCCAGCAGCTCCGGTCTTGGGCGGGCCACCGGGGAGCTGTTTTTT.

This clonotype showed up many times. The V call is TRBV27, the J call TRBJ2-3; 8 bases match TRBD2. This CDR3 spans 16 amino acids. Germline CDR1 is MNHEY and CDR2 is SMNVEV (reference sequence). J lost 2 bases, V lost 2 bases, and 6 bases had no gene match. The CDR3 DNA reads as TGTGCCAGCAGTTTAGAGGGACTAGGGTACACAGATACGCAGTATTTT. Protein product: CASSLEGLGYTDTQYF.

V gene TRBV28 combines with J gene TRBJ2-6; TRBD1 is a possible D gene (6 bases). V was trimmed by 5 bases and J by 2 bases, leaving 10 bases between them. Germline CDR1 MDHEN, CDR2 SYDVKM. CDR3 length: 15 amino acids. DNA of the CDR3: TGTGCCAGCAGTCCCTACAGGGCTGGGGCCAACGTCCTGACTTTC. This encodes CASSPYRAGANVLTF.

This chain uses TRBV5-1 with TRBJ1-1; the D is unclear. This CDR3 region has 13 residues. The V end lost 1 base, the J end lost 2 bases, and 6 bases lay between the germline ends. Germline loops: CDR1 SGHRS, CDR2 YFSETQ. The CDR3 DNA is TGCGCCAGCAGCTTGAATACAAACACTGAAGCTTTCTTT. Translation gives CASSLNTNTEAFF.

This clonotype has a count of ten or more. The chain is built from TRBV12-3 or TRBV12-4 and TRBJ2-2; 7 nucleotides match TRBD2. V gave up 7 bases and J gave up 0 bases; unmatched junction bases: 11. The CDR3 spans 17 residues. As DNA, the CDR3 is TGTGCCAGCACCCCGGGGGGTGGACGAACGAACACCGGGGAGCTGTTTTTT. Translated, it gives CASTPGGGRTNTGELFF.

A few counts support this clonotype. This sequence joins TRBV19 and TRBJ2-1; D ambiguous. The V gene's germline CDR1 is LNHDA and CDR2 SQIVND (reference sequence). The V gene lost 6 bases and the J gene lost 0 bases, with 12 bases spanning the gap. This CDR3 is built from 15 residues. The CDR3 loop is CASSLDPSSYNEQFF. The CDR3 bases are TGTGCCAGTAGCTTGGACCCAAGCTCCTACAATGAGCAGTTCTTC.

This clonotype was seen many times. In DNA, the CDR3 is TGCAGCGGGAGGGCTACGGAGGGGACAGATACGCAGTATTTT. Encoded protein: CSGRATEGTDTQYF. The chain uses TRBV29-1 and TRBJ2-3; D might be TRBD2 (6 bases). V lost 7 bases and J 3 bases, leaving 17 bases between the germline ends. The V gene's germline CDR1 is SQVTM and CDR2 ANQGSEA. This CDR3 comprises 14 residues.

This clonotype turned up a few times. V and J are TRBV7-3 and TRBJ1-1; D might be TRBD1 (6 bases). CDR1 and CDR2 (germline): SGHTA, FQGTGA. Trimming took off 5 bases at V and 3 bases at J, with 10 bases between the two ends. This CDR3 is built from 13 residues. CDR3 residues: CASSTRQDTEAFF. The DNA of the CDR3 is TGTGCCAGCAGCACCAGACAGGACACTGAAGCTTTCTTT.

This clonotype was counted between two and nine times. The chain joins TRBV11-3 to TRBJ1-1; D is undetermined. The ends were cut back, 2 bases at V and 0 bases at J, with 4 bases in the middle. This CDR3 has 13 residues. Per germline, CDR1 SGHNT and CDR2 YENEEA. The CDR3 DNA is TGTGCCAGCAGCTTAATGGTGAACACTGAAGCTTTCTTT. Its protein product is CASSLMVNTEAFF.

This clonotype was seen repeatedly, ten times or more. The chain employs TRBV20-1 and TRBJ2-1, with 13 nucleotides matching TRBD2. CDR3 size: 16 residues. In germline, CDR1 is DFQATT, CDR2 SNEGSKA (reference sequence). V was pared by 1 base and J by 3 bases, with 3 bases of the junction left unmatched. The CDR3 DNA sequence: TGCAGTGCTAGAGTAGGGACTAGCGGGATCTACAATGAGCAGTTCTTC. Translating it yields CSARVGTSGIYNEQFF.

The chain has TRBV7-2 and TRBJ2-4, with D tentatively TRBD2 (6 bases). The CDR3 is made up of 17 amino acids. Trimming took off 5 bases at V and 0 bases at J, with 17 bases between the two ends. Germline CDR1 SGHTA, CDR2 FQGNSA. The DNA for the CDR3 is TGTGCCAGCAGCCCTACCGGAGGGTCGGTAGCCAAAAACATTCAGTACTTC. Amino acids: CASSPTGGSVAKNIQYF.

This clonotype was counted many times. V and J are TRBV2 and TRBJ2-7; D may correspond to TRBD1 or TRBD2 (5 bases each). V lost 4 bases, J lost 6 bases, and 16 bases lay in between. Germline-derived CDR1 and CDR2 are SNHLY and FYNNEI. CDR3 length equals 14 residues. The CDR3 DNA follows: TGTGCCAGCAGTGCTGGGACCGTATTTCTCGAGCAGTACTTC. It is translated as CASSAGTVFLEQYF.

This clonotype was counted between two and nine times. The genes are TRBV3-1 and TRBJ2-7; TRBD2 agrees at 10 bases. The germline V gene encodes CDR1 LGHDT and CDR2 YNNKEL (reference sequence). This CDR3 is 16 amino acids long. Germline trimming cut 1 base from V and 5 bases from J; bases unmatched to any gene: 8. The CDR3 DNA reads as TGTGCCAGCAGCCAAGTTGTCCTAGCGGGAGTCGACGAGCAGTACTTC. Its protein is CASSQVVLAGVDEQYF.

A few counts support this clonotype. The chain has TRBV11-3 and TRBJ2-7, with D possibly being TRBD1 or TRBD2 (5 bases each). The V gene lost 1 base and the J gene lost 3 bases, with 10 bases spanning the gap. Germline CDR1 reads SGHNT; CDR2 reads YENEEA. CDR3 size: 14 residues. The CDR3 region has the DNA TGTGCCAGCAGCTTAGGAGGGACCTTCTACGAGCAGTACTTC. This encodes CASSLGGTFYEQYF.

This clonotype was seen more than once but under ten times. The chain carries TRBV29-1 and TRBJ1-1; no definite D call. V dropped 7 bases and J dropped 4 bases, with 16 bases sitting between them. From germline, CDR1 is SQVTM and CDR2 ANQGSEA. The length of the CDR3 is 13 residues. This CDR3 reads CSAPREVGTEAFF. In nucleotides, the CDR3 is TGCAGCGCGCCCCGGGAGGTGGGCACTGAAGCTTTCTTT. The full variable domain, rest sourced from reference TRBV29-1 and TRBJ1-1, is SAVISQKPSRDICQRGTSLTIQCQVDSQVTMMFWYRQQPGQSLTLIATANQGSEATYESGFVIDKFPISRPNLTFSTLTVSNMSPEDSSIYLCSAPREVGTEAFFGQGTRLTVV.

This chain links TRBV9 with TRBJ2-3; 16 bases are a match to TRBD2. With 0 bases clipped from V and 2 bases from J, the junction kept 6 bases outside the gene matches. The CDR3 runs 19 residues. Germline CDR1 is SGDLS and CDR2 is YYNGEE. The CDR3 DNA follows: TGTGCCAGCAGCGTAGGGACAGGGACTAGCGGGAGGGCCACAGATACGCAGTATTTT. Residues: CASSVGTGTSGRATDTQYF.

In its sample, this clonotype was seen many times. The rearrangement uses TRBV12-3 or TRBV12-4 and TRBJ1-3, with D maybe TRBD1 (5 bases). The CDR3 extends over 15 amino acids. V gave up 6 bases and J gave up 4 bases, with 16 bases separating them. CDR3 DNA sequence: TGTGCCAGCAGCCGGGACCTACGATTGGGAAACACCATATATTTT. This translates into CASSRDLRLGNTIYF.